This record concerns one T cell receptor (beta chain) sequence. Its antigen is as yet unknown. A multiplex PCR was run with 60 Vbeta primers and 13 Jbeta primers. Sequencing was performed with immunoSEQ multiplex PCR; in TCRdb, only in-frame clones are kept and a portion is missing. The repertoire includes about 190,000 clones, approximately 87% of them detected once, and around 1.4% sits in the top ten. These data come from a study of cytomegalovirus exposure and HLA in healthy donors. Study-level points and caveats: Immune exposure information available was restricted to CMV serostatus. Associated with HLA alleles at 0.05 false discovery rate in a later analysis were 17,000 or so TCR beta sequences.

The germline V gene encodes CDR1 SGHTA and CDR2 FQGNSA. This CDR3 has 19 amino acids. The J segment lost 0 bases and the V segment lost 3 bases, leaving 10 bases of the junction unmatched. The TCR was taken from a man aged 30 to 45 in good health and CMV-seronegative. This chain links TRBV7-2 with TRBJ2-1; the match to TRBD1 covers 11 bases. Sequenced: PBMCs. CDR3 DNA: TGTGCCAGCAGCTTTCCCGGGACAGGGGGGTCGAGCTCCTACAATGAGCAGTTCTTC. Amino acids: CASSFPGTGGSSSYNEQFF.